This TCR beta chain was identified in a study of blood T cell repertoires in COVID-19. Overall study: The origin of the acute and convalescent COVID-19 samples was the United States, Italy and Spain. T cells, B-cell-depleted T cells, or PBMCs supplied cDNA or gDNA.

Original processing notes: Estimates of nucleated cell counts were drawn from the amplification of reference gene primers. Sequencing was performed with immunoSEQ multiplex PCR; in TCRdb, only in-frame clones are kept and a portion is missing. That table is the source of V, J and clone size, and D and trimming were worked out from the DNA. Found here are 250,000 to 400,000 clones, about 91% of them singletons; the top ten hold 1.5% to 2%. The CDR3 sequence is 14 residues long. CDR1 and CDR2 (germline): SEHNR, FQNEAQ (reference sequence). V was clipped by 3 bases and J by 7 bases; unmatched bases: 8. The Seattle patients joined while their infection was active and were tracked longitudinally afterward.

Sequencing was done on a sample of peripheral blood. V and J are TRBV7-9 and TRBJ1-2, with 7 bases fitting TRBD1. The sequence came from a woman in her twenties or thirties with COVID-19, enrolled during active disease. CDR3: CASSFETGTAGYTF. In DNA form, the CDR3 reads TGTGCCAGCAGCTTCGAGACAGGGACTGCTGGCTACACCTTC.